This T cell receptor (beta chain) was identified during a study of TIL therapy for anti-PD-1-resistant metastatic lung cancer. Study overall: Tumor harvest preceded PD-1/PD-L1 blockade, followed by nivolumab treatment. Tumors had a median PD-L1 proportion score of 4.5% to 7%.

V gave up 5 bases and J gave up 3 bases; unmatched junction bases: 13. Germline assignment: CDR1 LNHDA and CDR2 SQIVND (reference sequence). The CDR3 has 19 amino acids. Time point described: pre-treatment sample, taken before nivolumab and TIL therapy. This was the immunoSEQ v3 assay. Each library reached roughly 2 million read pairs, or roughly 5-6 million at deep level. Assay: immunoSEQ multiplex PCR; the TCRdb copy retains only in-frame clones and omits some. The sample lists tens of thousands of clones; about three quarters were seen once. The J gene is TRBJ2-2, the V gene TRBV19, with 12 bases lining up with TRBD2. Sequences were derived from blood, sampled at baseline. This sequence was found in a person between 30 and 80 years old with non-small cell lung cancer. The CDR3 loop reads CASSLKTTLAGGYTGELFF. The CDR3 bases are TGTGCCAGTAGTCTGAAAACTACACTAGCGGGAGGTTACACCGGGGAGCTGTTTTTT.